The T cell receptor (beta chain) described here comes from a study of cytomegalovirus exposure and HLA in healthy donors. At the level of the study: Around 180 million T cells yielded around 120 million unique TCR beta sequences in earlier analysis.

Study conclusions and caveats: Reports indicate that TCR beta sequences accurately predicted the HLA-A and HLA-B alleles of most subjects. The classifier was said to identify cytomegalovirus status with high specificity and sensitivity. Researchers catalogued 164 TCR beta chains as cytomegalovirus-associated.

Comment on this clone: The antigen is undetermined.

Both 60 Vbeta primers and 13 Jbeta primers went into the PCR. Repertoires were generated with immunoSEQ multiplex PCR, while TCRdb's copy carries only in-frame clones and drops some. Here the sample table reports about 30,000 clones. Looked up from germline, CDR1 is SQVTM and CDR2 is ANQGSEA. The ends were cut back, 4 bases at V and 11 bases at J, with 20 bases in the middle. This CDR3 region has 13 residues. What was sequenced was PBMCs. The gene calls are TRBV29-1 and TRBJ1-1, with a tentative D call TRBD1 (5 bases). This TCR derives from a female donor in good health and CMV-seronegative. The CDR3 loop is CSVAGEGRGEAFF. The CDR3 nucleotides read TGCAGCGTTGCGGGGGAAGGTAGGGGTGAGGCTTTCTTT.